This note documents a single T cell receptor (beta chain) sequence. Its specificity is unknown. The sample is drawn from a study of beta chain features in type 1 diabetes. General observations from the study: More deletions and fewer insertions at VDJ junctions were seen in type 1 diabetes patients. People with Type 1 diabetes carried modestly yet significantly shorter TCRB CDR3s in all four CD4+ subsets.

The CDR3 consists of 13 residues. V was pared by 8 bases and J by 3 bases, with 14 bases between. From germline, CDR1 is MDHEN and CDR2 SYDVKM. Every bit of the isolated RNA underwent reverse transcription, so sequencing read expressed TCRB transcripts. Repertoires were generated with immunoSEQ multiplex PCR, while TCRdb's copy carries only in-frame clones and drops some. The sample includes some 350,000 clones, over 9% of them seen just once. Donors underwent one heparinised blood draw, around 100 mL on average. It was via CD45RO/CCR7/CD25/CD127/CD95/CD27 that CD4+ naive, central memory, regulatory and stem cell-like memory cells were sorted. Purity exceeded 95% in all sorted populations.

The clonotype originates from a young man with type 1 diabetes. The sample consisted of central memory CD4+ T cells from blood. This rearrangement joins TRBV28 to TRBJ2-7; perhaps TRBD2 as D (5 bases). The CDR3 nucleotides read TGTGCCAGCGAGTATGGGAGACTCTACGAGCAGTACTTC. This sequence encodes CASEYGRLYEQYF. Combining the CDR3 with reference TRBV28 and TRBJ2-7 gives the whole variable domain DVKVTQSSRYLVKRTGEKVFLECVQDMDHENMFWYRQDPGLGLRLIYFSYDVKMKEKGDIPEGYSVSREKKERFSLILESASTNQTSMYLCASEYGRLYEQYFGPGTRLTVT.